The 30 T cell receptor beta chains in this list originate from one sample, sequenced in a study of T-cell memory formation after mild COVID-19. TCRdb called the 5' RACE reads again in MiXCR, with one record for every CDR3 protein. There are fewer than 150,000 distinct CDR3 sequences in the sample; 15% to 20% occur only once, and approximately 4.7% lies in the top ten. What was sequenced was PBMCs or a T cell subset sorted from them (not recorded which). These receptors came from a man in his late teens or twenties who had mild COVID-19 (a few samples of this study predate the infection). Cell type and time point are not known.

This clonotype was found a few times. This rearrangement joins TRBV2 to TRBJ1-1, with TRBD1 as a possible D gene (5 bases). The CDR3 has 13 residues. V was pared by 7 bases and J by 1 base, with 10 bases between. Germline assignment: CDR1 SNHLY and CDR2 FYNNEI. CDR3 sequence reads: CASILGQNTEAFF. The CDR3, as DNA: TGTGCCAGCATCCTAGGACAGAACACTGAAGCTTTCTTT.

The J gene is TRBJ2-5, the V gene TRBV5-4; 11 positions agree with TRBD2. Looked up from germline, CDR1 is SGHNT and CDR2 is YYREEE (reference sequence). V shed 3 bases and J 2 bases; nucleotides not matched to a gene: 6. CDR3 length equals 16 residues. CDR3: CASSSGLADIQETQYF. The CDR3 coding sequence is TGTGCCAGCAGCTCGGGACTAGCGGACATTCAAGAGACCCAGTACTTC.

The table lists this clonotype with a few counts. The chain links TRBV7-9 to TRBJ2-2; D is ambiguous. The length of the CDR3 is 13 residues. V was pared by 1 base and J by 6 bases, with 6 bases between. CDR1 and CDR2 from the germline V gene are SEHNR and FQNEAQ (reference sequence). CDR3 residues: CASSLEGSGELFF. The CDR3 bases are TGTGCCAGCAGCTTAGAAGGATCCGGGGAGCTGTTTTTT. Full variable domain (missing parts from reference TRBV7-9 and TRBJ2-2): DTGVSQNPRHKITKRGQNVTFRCDPISEHNRLYWYRQTLGQGPEFLTYFQNEAQLEKSRLLSDRFSAERPKGSFSTLEIQRTEQGDSAMYLCASSLEGSGELFFGEGSRLTVL.

This clonotype appeared many times. The chain carries TRBV7-9 and TRBJ2-3; TRBD2 matches at 10 bases. Germline CDR1 and CDR2: SEHNR and FQNEAQ (reference sequence). CDR3 size: 14 residues. The junction had 0 bases not matched to a gene; V was cut back by 1 base and J by 5 bases. Written as DNA, the CDR3 is TGTGCCAGCAGCTTAGGACTAGCGGGAGATACGCAGTATTTT. It yields the protein CASSLGLAGDTQYF.

The chain links TRBV3-1 to TRBJ2-1; D remains unclear. V was cut by 4 bases and J by 6 bases, with 7 bases left in between. The CDR3 is 12 residues long. Germline loops: CDR1 LGHDT, CDR2 YNNKEL (reference sequence). The CDR3 DNA is TGTGCCAGCAGCCTTTACAGCAATGAGCAGTTCTTC. Encoded protein: CASSLYSNEQFF.

This clonotype was counted only a few times. V and J are TRBV28 and TRBJ2-7; 7 bases agree with TRBD1. Germline-derived CDR1 and CDR2 are MDHEN and SYDVKM. The V and J ends lost 5 bases and 2 bases, in that order; junction bases with no gene match: 6. The length of the CDR3 is 14 residues. CDR3 protein: CASSPPGQTYEQYV. The DNA of the CDR3 is TGTGCCAGCAGTCCCCCGGGACAGACCTACGAGCAGTACGTC.

A few counts support this clonotype. The chain couples TRBV20-1 to TRBJ2-3; the D gene is possibly TRBD2 (6 bases). V lost 1 base to trimming and J lost 6 bases, with 17 bases between them. The CDR3 loop spans 15 amino acids. Looked up from germline, CDR1 is DFQATT and CDR2 is SNEGSKA (reference sequence). CDR3 in amino acids: CSARGGSGQLDTQYF. CDR3 sequence (DNA): TGCAGTGCTAGAGGGGGAAGCGGGCAGCTGGATACGCAGTATTTT.

The genes are TRBV7-8 and TRBJ1-1; no clear D gene. Germline V gene lookup returns CDR1 SGHVS and CDR2 FQNEAQ. CDR3 size: 13 residues. Deletions cut 5 bases from V and 6 bases from J, with 13 bases between. The CDR3 loop reads CASSPLDWAEAFF. CDR3 bases: TGTGCCAGCAGCCCACTGGATTGGGCTGAAGCTTTCTTT.

This clonotype has more than one count but fewer than ten. The chain recombines TRBV4-3 with TRBJ2-3; D call uncertain. The CDR3 loop spans 13 amino acids. Germline-derived CDR1 and CDR2 are LGHNA and YSLEER. V dropped 0 bases and J dropped 6 bases, with 7 bases sitting between them. CDR3 coding DNA: TGCGCCAGCAGCCAAGACGGCTTGGATACGCAGTATTTT. Its protein is CASSQDGLDTQYF.

This clonotype was observed a handful of times. The rearrangement uses TRBV28 and TRBJ1-6, with TRBD1 as a possible D gene (5 bases). This CDR3 spans 18 amino acids. The germline V and J ends were trimmed by 5 bases and 7 bases, with 24 bases remaining between them. Germline values: CDR1 MDHEN, CDR2 SYDVKM. The CDR3 sequence: CASSRARRREGNNSPLHF. The CDR3 nucleotides read TGTGCCAGCAGTCGGGCCCGCCGTCGGGAGGGGAACAATTCACCCCTCCACTTT.

There are a few counts of this clonotype. V gene TRBV12-3 or TRBV12-4 combines with J gene TRBJ1-5, with a tentative D call TRBD1 (5 bases). With 6 bases removed from V and 4 bases from J, the gap between germline ends came to 19 bases. The CDR3 runs to 16 residues. CDR3 residues: CASSTGTQSLNQPQHF. DNA for the CDR3: TGTGCCAGCAGCACCGGGACCCAATCCCTAAATCAGCCCCAGCATTTT.

This clonotype was detected only a few times. The V and J genes are TRBV20-1 and TRBJ2-1, with 9 bases that match TRBD2. The CDR3 sequence is 15 residues long. The germline V gene has CDR1 DFQATT and CDR2 SNEGSKA (reference sequence). V was clipped by 6 bases and J by 6 bases; unmatched bases: 12. CDR3 sequence: CSARRAGGGANEQFF. CDR3 coding DNA: TGCAGTGCAAGGAGGGCTGGCGGGGGGGCCAATGAGCAGTTCTTC.

The chain carries TRBV7-2 and TRBJ1-6; 7 bases fit TRBD1. The CDR3 runs to 15 residues. The trim removed 5 bases at V and 6 bases at J, leaving 7 bases unmatched. Germline V gives CDR1 SGHTA, CDR2 FQGNSA. CDR3 sequence: CASSRGQKINSPLHF. In nucleotides, the CDR3 is TGTGCCAGCAGCAGGGGACAGAAGATTAATTCACCCCTCCACTTT.

This clonotype was detected a few times. V gene TRBV5-1 combines with J gene TRBJ2-3, with D unclear. There are 14 residues in the CDR3. Per germline, CDR1 SGHRS and CDR2 YFSETQ. Trimming cost V 0 bases and J 2 bases, with 7 bases left between them. The CDR3 DNA reads TGCGCCAGCAGCTTGGGGGCGGTCACAGATACGCAGTATTTT. Protein: CASSLGAVTDTQYF.

V and J are TRBV27 and TRBJ1-2; D gene uncertain. CDR1 MNHEY and CDR2 SMNVEV come from the germline V gene (reference sequence). The germline V and J ends were trimmed by 3 bases and 2 bases, with 7 bases remaining between them. The CDR3 contains 13 residues. The CDR3 here is CASSFASNYGYTF. CDR3 nucleotide sequence: TGTGCCAGCAGTTTTGCGTCGAACTATGGCTACACCTTC.

In its sample, this clonotype was seen a few times. The genes are TRBV10-1 and TRBJ2-3; the D is unclear. Per the germline V gene, CDR1 is WNHNN and CDR2 is SYGVQD (reference sequence). V was shortened by 2 bases and J by 2 bases, with 11 bases between the two germline ends. This CDR3 is built from 15 residues. The CDR3 DNA reads TGCGCCAGCAGTGAGACGGACCGTTTCACAGATACGCAGTATTTT. Translating it yields CASSETDRFTDTQYF.

This chain joins TRBV30 and TRBJ2-3; unclear D gene. V shed 4 bases and J shed 1 base, with 9 bases lying between them. Germline V lookup: CDR1 GTSNPN, CDR2 SVGIG (reference sequence). The CDR3 runs to 13 residues. CDR3 protein: CAWNRPGTDTQYF. Written as DNA, the CDR3 is TGTGCCTGGAATAGACCGGGCACAGATACGCAGTATTTT.

This chain connects TRBV5-6 to TRBJ2-5; TRBD2 agrees at 9 bases. CDR3 length: 14 amino acids. Germline loops: CDR1 SGHDT, CDR2 YYEEEE. The V segment lost 4 bases and the J segment 4 bases; nucleotides outside the gene matches: 5. CDR3 nucleotide sequence: TGTGCCAGCAGCCCCTTAGCGGGGGTAGAGACCCAGTACTTC. Its protein is CASSPLAGVETQYF.

This chain joins TRBV6-5 and TRBJ2-3; 9 bases align to TRBD2. The CDR3 has 16 amino acids. V lost 1 base and J lost 8; bases outside the gene matches: 10. Germline V gene data show CDR1 as MNHEY and CDR2 as SVGAGI. The CDR3 region is CASSYLSAGGRATQYF. The CDR3 nucleotides read TGTGCCAGCAGTTACTTGTCCGCGGGGGGGCGGGCTACGCAGTATTTT.

There are a few counts of this clonotype. This chain connects TRBV12-3 or TRBV12-4 to TRBJ1-1, with D maybe TRBD1 (5 bases). This CDR3 is 14 amino acids long. The ends were cut back, 1 base at V and 3 bases at J, with 9 bases in the middle. CDR3: CASSLETEYTEAFF. The CDR3 DNA reads TGTGCCAGCAGTTTAGAGACAGAATACACTGAAGCTTTCTTT.

The genes are TRBV18 and TRBJ2-5; unclear D gene. Germline CDR1 is KGHSH and CDR2 is LQKENI. Trimming removed 2 bases from V and 2 bases from J, with 6 bases in between. This CDR3 is 13 amino acids long. CDR3 loop: CASSPVTQETQYF. Written as DNA, the CDR3 is TGTGCCAGCTCACCAGTGACACAAGAGACCCAGTACTTC.

The chain is built from TRBV20-1 and TRBJ2-5; D is possibly TRBD1 (6 bases). Per germline, CDR1 DFQATT and CDR2 SNEGSKA (reference sequence). Trimming cost V 5 bases and J 7 bases, with 14 bases left between them. This CDR3 has 12 residues. CDR3: CSAGTGIGTQYF. As DNA, the CDR3 is TGCAGTGCTGGAACAGGGATAGGGACCCAGTACTTC.

This clonotype came up a few times. The chain links TRBV7-2 to TRBJ2-1; 11 bases fit TRBD2. The germline gives CDR1 SGHTA, CDR2 FQGNSA. The length of the CDR3 is 18 residues. After removal of 7 bases from V and 0 bases from J, the junction contained 11 bases not matched to a gene. CDR3 residues: CASTLLAGGTGSYNEQFF. For the CDR3, the DNA is TGTGCCAGCACCCTGCTAGCGGGGGGTACGGGCTCCTACAATGAGCAGTTCTTC.

This clonotype was recorded many times. The V and J genes are TRBV4-1 and TRBJ2-1; 9 bases are a match to TRBD1. CDR1 MGHRA and CDR2 YSYEKL come from the germline V gene. After removal of 3 bases from V and 3 bases from J, the junction contained 3 bases not matched to a gene. The CDR3 is made up of 15 amino acids. CDR3 region: CASSQGQGGYNEQFF. The CDR3 nucleotides are TGCGCCAGCAGCCAGGGACAGGGCGGCTACAATGAGCAGTTCTTC.

This clonotype was counted a few times. The chain carries TRBV20-1 and TRBJ2-3; D might be TRBD2 (5 bases). This CDR3 has 16 residues. V was pared by 1 base and J by 4 bases, with 18 bases between. CDR1 DFQATT and CDR2 SNEGSKA come from the germline V gene (reference sequence). The CDR3 region is CSARASSKRLADTQYF. CDR3 nucleotide sequence: TGCAGTGCTAGAGCGTCTAGCAAGCGTTTAGCAGATACGCAGTATTTT.

This clonotype was counted only a few times. This chain joins TRBV3-1 and TRBJ1-5, with a possible D match to TRBD1 (5 bases). Trimming took 4 bases from V and 6 from J, leaving 13 bases between them. Germline assignment: CDR1 LGHDT and CDR2 YNNKEL (reference sequence). This CDR3 is built from 14 residues. Here the CDR3 DNA reads TGTGCCAGCAGCCCTTTGACCGGGGGTCAGCCCCAGCATTTT. Protein product: CASSPLTGGQPQHF.

This clonotype was found a few times. The chain has TRBV11-2 and TRBJ2-1; D not resolved. With 1 base removed from V and 10 bases from J, the gap between germline ends came to 11 bases. Germline values: CDR1 SGHAT, CDR2 FQNNGV. The length of the CDR3 is 13 residues. CDR3 sequence: CASSLGVGNEQFF. CDR3 nucleotides: TGTGCCAGCAGCTTAGGTGTGGGCAACGAGCAGTTCTTC.

This clonotype showed up just a few times. V and J are TRBV6-6 and TRBJ2-7; 7 bases line up with TRBD1. The CDR3 contains 14 residues. The germline V gene has CDR1 MNHNY and CDR2 SVGAGI (reference sequence). The V and J ends lost 1 base and 4 bases, in that order; junction bases with no gene match: 4. The CDR3 protein is CASSYWDSGYEQYF. For the CDR3, the DNA is TGTGCCAGCAGTTACTGGGACAGTGGGTACGAGCAGTACTTC.

The chain has TRBV28 and TRBJ2-3; D remains unclear. The CDR3 runs to 12 residues. From germline, CDR1 is MDHEN and CDR2 SYDVKM. Trimming cost V 4 bases and J 9 bases, with 11 bases left between them. The CDR3 protein is CASSSPTRTQYF. The CDR3 region has the DNA TGTGCCAGCAGTTCCCCGACGAGGACGCAGTATTTT.

The sample holds a few counts of this clonotype. The DNA of the CDR3 is TGTGCCAGCAGAAAAGGGGACAGGGGACAGACCCAGTACTTC. Translation: CASRKGDRGQTQYF. The genes are TRBV7-3 and TRBJ2-5, with 10 bases lining up with TRBD1. The CDR3 runs 14 residues. Germline values: CDR1 SGHTA, CDR2 FQGTGA. With V trimmed by 6 bases and J by 6 bases, 7 bases remained unmatched.